This T cell receptor beta chain is from a study of blood T cell repertoires in COVID-19. Study-level background: T cells, B-cell-depleted T cells, or PBMCs supplied cDNA or gDNA.

With 5 bases removed from V and 0 bases from J, the gap between germline ends came to 8 bases. The CDR3 is 14 amino acids. CDR1 is KGHDR and CDR2 is SFDVKD in the germline V gene. Authors' data handling: Amplification from reference gene primers served as the basis for estimated nucleated cell counts. Clones were read by immunoSEQ multiplex PCR, and TCRdb kept only the in-frame ones, dropping some. Clonal size and the V and J genes are those of that table, whereas D and trimming came from the DNA. The data contain roughly 220,000 clones, just under 85% of them seen just once; the ten biggest clones take up about 1.3%.

This chain connects TRBV24-1 to TRBJ2-3; D uncertain. The clonotype was recovered from a middle-aged woman with acute COVID-19. The material sequenced was PBMCs or T cells enriched from blood (not recorded which). CDR3 sequence: CATSVQASTDTQYF. The CDR3 DNA reads TGTGCCACCAGTGTCCAAGCCAGCACAGATACGCAGTATTTT.